This T cell receptor beta chain appears in the sequencing data of a study of blood T cell repertoires in COVID-19. Study details: Sites in the United States, Italy and Spain provided acute and convalescent COVID-19 samples. The cDNA or gDNA used as material had been derived from T cells, B-cell-depleted T cells, or PBMCs.

The CDR3 covers 15 residues. With 3 bases removed from V and 1 base from J, the gap between germline ends came to 9 bases. Germline values: CDR1 SGHAT, CDR2 FQNNGV. TCRdb's copy holds only in-frame clones and misses some; the assay was immunoSEQ multiplex PCR. The table records fewer than 400,000 clones, just under 90% of them present only once. Sequencing was performed on peripheral blood. The rearrangement links TRBV11-2 to TRBJ2-2; D is possibly TRBD2 (6 bases). This receptor was taken from a woman aged 25 to 45 with COVID-19, enrolled during active disease. The CDR3 region is CASSLSGGNTGELFF. The CDR3 nucleotides read TGTGCCAGCAGCTTGTCCGGGGGGAACACCGGGGAGCTGTTTTTT.